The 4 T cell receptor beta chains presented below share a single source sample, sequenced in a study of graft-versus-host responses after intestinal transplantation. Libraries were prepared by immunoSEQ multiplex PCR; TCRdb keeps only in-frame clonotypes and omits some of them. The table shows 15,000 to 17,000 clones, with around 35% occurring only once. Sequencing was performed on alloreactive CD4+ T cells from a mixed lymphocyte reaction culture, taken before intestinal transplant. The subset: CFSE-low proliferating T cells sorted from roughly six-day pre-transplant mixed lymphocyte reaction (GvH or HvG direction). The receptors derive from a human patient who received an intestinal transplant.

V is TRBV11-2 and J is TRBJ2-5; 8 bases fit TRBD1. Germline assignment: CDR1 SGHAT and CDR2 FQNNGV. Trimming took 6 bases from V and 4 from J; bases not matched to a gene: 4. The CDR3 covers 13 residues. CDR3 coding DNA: TGTGCCAGCAGTTTGACAGGGGTAGAGACCCAGTACTTC. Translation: CASSLTGVETQYF.

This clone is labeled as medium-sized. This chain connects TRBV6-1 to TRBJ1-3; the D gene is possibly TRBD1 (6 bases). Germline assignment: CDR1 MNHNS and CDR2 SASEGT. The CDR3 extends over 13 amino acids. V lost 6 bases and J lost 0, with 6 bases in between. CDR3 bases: TGTGCCAGCAGGGGACACTCTGGAAACACCATATATTTT. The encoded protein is CASRGHSGNTIYF.

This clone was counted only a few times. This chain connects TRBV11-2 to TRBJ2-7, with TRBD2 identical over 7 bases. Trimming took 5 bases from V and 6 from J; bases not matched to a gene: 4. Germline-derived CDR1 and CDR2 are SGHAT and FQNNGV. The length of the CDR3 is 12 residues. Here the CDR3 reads CASSQTSREQYF. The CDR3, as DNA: TGTGCCAGCAGCCAGACTAGCCGCGAGCAGTACTTC.

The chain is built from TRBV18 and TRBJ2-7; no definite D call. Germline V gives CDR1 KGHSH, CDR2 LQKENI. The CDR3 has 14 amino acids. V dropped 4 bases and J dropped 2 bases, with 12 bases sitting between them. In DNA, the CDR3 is TGTGCCAGCTCACGGGCTTCTGCGACCTACGAGCAGTACTTC. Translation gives CASSRASATYEQYF. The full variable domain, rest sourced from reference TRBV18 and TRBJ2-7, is NAGVMQNPRHLVRRRGQEARLRCSPMKGHSHVYWYRQLPEEGLKFMVYLQKENIIDESGMPKERFSAEFPKEGPSILRIQQVVRGDSAAYFCASSRASATYEQYFGPGTRLTVT.